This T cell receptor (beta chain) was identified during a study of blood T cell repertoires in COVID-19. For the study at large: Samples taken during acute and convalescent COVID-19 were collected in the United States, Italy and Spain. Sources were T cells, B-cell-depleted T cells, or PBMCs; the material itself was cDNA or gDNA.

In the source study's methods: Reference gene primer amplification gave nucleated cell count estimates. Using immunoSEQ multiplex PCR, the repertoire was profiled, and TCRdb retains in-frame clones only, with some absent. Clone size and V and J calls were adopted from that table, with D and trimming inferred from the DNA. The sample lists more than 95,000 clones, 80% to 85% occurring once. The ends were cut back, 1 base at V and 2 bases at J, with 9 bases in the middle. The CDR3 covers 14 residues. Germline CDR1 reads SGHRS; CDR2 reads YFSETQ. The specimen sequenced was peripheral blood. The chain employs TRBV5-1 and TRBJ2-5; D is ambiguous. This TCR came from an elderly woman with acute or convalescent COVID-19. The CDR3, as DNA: TGCGCCAGCAGCTTGATGTCCGGGCAAGAGACCCAGTACTTC. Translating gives CASSLMSGQETQYF.